One and the same sample provided the 2 T cell receptor beta chains below, sequenced in a study of vaccination effects on CD4 cells after COVID-19. ViraFEST expansion of antigen-specific CD4+ T cells with viral peptide pools preceded sequencing. Culturing for about 9 days preceded CD4+ T cell isolation. PCR showed that the person got SARS-CoV-2 infection at some point between March and December 2020. No antigen is known for these receptors. Clones were sequenced by immunoSEQ multiplex PCR, and TCRdb holds only the in-frame ones, with some missing. Of about 45,000 clones in the sample, approximately 70% were seen once. The material was CD4+ T cells from PBMCs cultured with a peptide pool, obtained before COVID-19 vaccination. The receptors come from a human donor who had a prior SARS-CoV-2 infection.

The chain uses TRBV19 and TRBJ2-2; 7 bases are a match to TRBD1. The ends lost 1 base at V and 16 bases at J; junction bases unmatched: 12. CDR1 and CDR2 (germline): LNHDA, SQIVND (reference sequence). The CDR3 contains 14 residues. CDR3 in DNA: TGTGCCAGTAGTATAGTTGGGCTACAGGGGAGTCCGTTTTTT. This translates into CASSIVGLQGSPFF.

The chain joins TRBV28 to TRBJ1-6, with a possible D match to TRBD1 (5 bases). The CDR3 runs to 14 residues. V was cut by 2 bases and J by 10 bases, with 12 bases left in between. Germline CDR1 MDHEN, CDR2 SYDVKM. The CDR3 sequence: CASSLGGDGSPLHF. The DNA of the CDR3 is TGTGCCAGCAGTTTAGGGGGGGACGGATCACCCCTCCACTTT.